These 5 T cell receptor beta chains share one sample of origin, sequenced in a study of T cells in Graves' hyperthyroidism and ophthalmopathy. RNA transcripts were the template for amplifying TCR beta CDR3 regions. A first-round RT-PCR of the TCR CDR3 used the HTBI primer set. TCRdb redid the calling of the multiplex PCR reads with MiXCR, one entry per CDR3 protein. This sample has about 570,000 distinct CDR3 sequences, with around 13% found just once. What was sequenced was blood. The receptors stem from a woman aged 40 to 55 with Graves' hyperthyroidism.

The J gene is TRBJ2-7, the V gene TRBV30; 8 bases map to TRBD1. In germline, CDR1 is GTSNPN, CDR2 SVGIG (reference sequence). J lost 3 bases, V lost 0 bases, and 10 bases had no gene match. The CDR3 is 16 amino acids. Written as DNA, the CDR3 is TGTGCCTGGAGTGTACTAGGACAGGGTGACAGCTACGAGCAGTACTTC. This gives the protein CAWSVLGQGDSYEQYF.

This sequence joins TRBV5-1 and TRBJ2-1, with TRBD2 identical over 7 bases. After removal of 0 bases from V and 9 bases from J, the junction contained 6 bases not matched to a gene. The CDR3 has 14 amino acids. CDR1 and CDR2 from the germline V gene are SGHRS and YFSETQ. CDR3 nucleotides: TGCGCCAGCAGCTTGGTTGGCGGGGAGGGTGAGCAGTTCTTC. Amino acid sequence: CASSLVGGEGEQFF.

In regard to this clonotype: Given a much more abundant clone one base away, this may be a read error. This chain connects TRBV10-3 to TRBJ1-2, with 9 bases matching TRBD1. V lost 6 bases and J lost 2; bases outside the gene matches: 4. CDR3 length: 14 amino acids. CDR1 and CDR2 (germline): ENHRY, SYGVKD. The CDR3 DNA follows: TGTGCCATCAGGCCCGGACAGGGGAACTATGGCTACACCTTC. Translation: CAIRPGQGNYGYTF.

This clonotype was found many times. This chain joins TRBV20-1 and TRBJ2-3, with 13 nucleotides matching TRBD2. Germline trimming cut 8 bases from V and 3 bases from J; bases unmatched to any gene: 2. The CDR3 is made up of 13 amino acids. From germline, CDR1 is DFQATT and CDR2 SNEGSKA (reference sequence). CDR3 in amino acids: CSRTSGSTDTQYF. The CDR3 DNA follows: TGCAGTAGGACTAGCGGGAGTACAGATACGCAGTATTTT.

This clonotype was picked up many times. This chain joins TRBV5-1 and TRBJ2-3; D call uncertain. The CDR3 covers 14 residues. V was pared by 1 base and J by 1 base, with 7 bases between. Looked up from germline, CDR1 is SGHRS and CDR2 is YFSETQ. CDR3 coding DNA: TGCGCCAGCAGCTTGAGGACCCGCACAGATACGCAGTATTTT. The encoded protein is CASSLRTRTDTQYF. The full variable domain, rest sourced from reference TRBV5-1 and TRBJ2-3, is KAGVTQTPRYLIKTRGQQVTLSCSPISGHRSVSWYQQTPGQGLQFLFEYFSETQRNKGNFPGRFSGRQFSNSRSEMNVSTLELGDSALYLCASSLRTRTDTQYFGPGTRLTVL.